Described below is a single T cell receptor beta chain sequence and its context. Its cognate antigen has yet to be identified. No per-base quality is available; no much larger clone lies one base away. This record belongs to a study of cytomegalovirus exposure and HLA in healthy donors (dated by TCRdb to 2016 to 2017). About the study as a whole: According to an earlier analysis of a few hundred of the donors, about 190 million T cells yielded roughly 100 million unique TCR beta sequences and 276 Gb of sequence data. An early release that covered about 600 HLA-typed donors contained about 300 gigabases of sequencing data and tens of millions of unique TCR sequences. Of the roughly 400 genotyped donors, about 80% fell in the genetic ancestry cluster associated with self-reported Caucasian donors. The study aimed to test whether cataloging public T cell receptors could reveal signatures of past pathogen exposure. Using immunosequencing, the study profiled T cell repertoires from about 610 subjects and related those repertoires to cytomegalovirus serostatus. In addition to the first cohort of several hundred subjects, a separate validation cohort of 130 or so different subjects was used. High-throughput TCR immunosequencing, statistical association of individual TCRs with disease status, and machine learning were combined to predict cytomegalovirus infection status. A later analysis re-examined previously published TCR beta repertoires from 500 to 700 donors and added high-resolution HLA genotyping to investigate patterns of TCR occurrence. Rather than drawing on any new phenotypic data, the later analysis identified candidate immune exposures from TCR beta sequences and the way those sequences occurred across donors. An earlier analysis of more than 450 of the donors used high-throughput TCR beta sequencing to judge whether each TCR beta V gene segment behaved as functional or pseudogenic. Donor age, sex, ethnicity and CMV serostatus were compiled alongside the repertoire data. A later genetic analysis took genome-wide SNP genotypes for about 65% of the 666 donors and used that subset as a discovery cohort. Every repertoire in the discovery cohort had been generated on one and the same sequencing platform. Class I and class II HLA loci were covered by the typing at four-digit resolution. Typing coverage varied by locus: about 629-640 donors for A, B, C, DRB1 and DQB1; approximately 520 for DQA1; nearly 610 for DPA1; more than 450 for DPB1. Because of strong linkage in the cohort, roughly five DR-DQ haplotypes were treated as single units for association and clustering. On average, over 200,000 unique TCR beta nucleotide sequences were sequenced per donor among some 430 genotyped donors of the cohort, with 15% to 20% of those sequences being non-productive. Results and caveats for the whole study, not just this receptor: A group of highly shared sequence variants was considered likely to be a technical artifact of the sequencing pipeline. An association between a missense DCLRE1C variant and V-gene and J-gene trimming of TCR beta chains was found in a later genetic analysis and replicated in an independent cohort. CMV serostatus was the only immune exposure information available for the cohort. The classifier was reported to diagnose cytomegalovirus status with high specificity and sensitivity in both the original cohort and the validation cohort. A further reported finding was that TCR beta sequences accurately predicted the HLA-A and HLA-B alleles for most subjects in the first cohort. When HLA alleles, especially DR and DQ, strongly co-occurred, TCR associations were difficult to assign to individual alleles. Only TCR beta chains were sequenced in this cohort, and the absence of alpha or paired-chain data limited detectable features. The authors suggested that the approach could potentially be extended to other disease states and immunological phenotypes. Because HLA typing was unavailable for some donors at each locus, only the typed subset was used in association tests. In an earlier analysis of some 550 of the donors, most TCR beta V segments were observed in productive rearrangements about 87% or about 30% of the time, broadly matching IMGT annotations. While some public TCRs were present in many individuals, most TCR sequences turned up only very rarely across donors. Linkage disequilibrium might explain the correlated functional status among segregating V segments, but an unknown experimental factor could not be ruled out. Three of the identified cytomegalovirus-associated TCR beta chains were confirmed in vitro to be specific for cytomegalovirus antigens. Several of the top co-occurrence clusters appeared to be linked to parvovirus B19, influenza, CMV and Epstein-Barr virus, according to a later analysis. A total of 150 to 200 TCR beta chains were listed by the study as associated with cytomegalovirus. Compared with equally common non-associated chains, HLA-associated TCR beta chains in a later analysis were more clonally expanded and had lower generation probabilities. Roughly uniform sequencing depth across donors was assumed in presence/absence analyses, although this assumption may not hold. In a later analysis, most CMV-associated TCR beta chains were found to appear HLA-restricted, with HLA associations seemingly driven largely by CMV exposure. Over 15 rarely observed V segments, including chromosome 9 orphons, were excluded from the earlier analysis of approximately 500 of the donors because counts were too low. According to a later genetic analysis, donors in an Asian-associated ancestry cluster had fewer N-insertions in productive TCRs than the approximately 630-donor mean. A later analysis found that TCR association rates varied across HLA loci, with DRB1 alleles showing the most associated TCRs and HLA-C alleles the fewest. In a later analysis, around 15,000 TCR beta sequences were associated with specific HLA alleles at a false discovery rate of 0.05.

The cohort consisted of hundreds of healthy bone marrow donors. All cohort members were sampled while nominally healthy, although unrecorded immune exposures were likely present. Of the 600 to 750 cohort members, more than 250 had a positive CMV serostatus and 352 had a negative one, while no CMV serostatus was recorded for the donor. Each donor provided a peripheral blood sample, and peripheral blood mononuclear cells were used for TCR beta sequencing. The Qiagen DNeasy Blood Extraction Kit was used to extract genomic DNA from the blood cell samples. Libraries were prepared through the immunoSEQ multiplex PCR assay. For the multiplex PCR, a mixture combining 60 forward primers for TCR Vbeta segments and 13 reverse primers for TCR Jbeta segments was used. The CDR3 region of rearranged TCR beta genes was amplified from genomic DNA with a multiplex PCR assay. On the Illumina HiSeq System, the amplified TCR beta libraries were sequenced as 87-base-pair reads. The published analysis was carried out like this. Across the roughly 640 repertoires, a later analysis counted 75 million to 90 million unique TCR beta chains, 9 million to 14 million of which were shared by at least two donors. Raw reads were error-corrected and collapsed into unique sequences with a nearest-neighbor algorithm that merged closely related sequences to remove PCR and sequencing errors. V, D and J gene segments were assigned by aligning CDR3 sequences to IMGT reference sequences. Each retained sequence needed at least a six-nucleotide match to both a V gene segment and a J gene segment. A rearrangement counted as productive if the CDR3 had no stop codons and remained in frame with V and J, and every other rearrangement counted as non-productive. CDR3 was defined by IMGT convention, running from the second conserved V-encoded cysteine to the conserved J-encoded phenylalanine. The earlier analysis of 587 of the donors excluded sequences that lacked an unambiguous match to a single V gene segment. In an earlier analysis of almost 600 of the donors, a V segment was called functional when productive rearrangements were above 56.7%, and segregating when the standard deviation between donors exceeded 5%. A statistical classification framework was built to diagnose cytomegalovirus status from the catalog of TCR beta chain sequences. In a later analysis, V and J genes were assigned by comparing TCR nucleotide sequences against IMGT/GENE-DB human TR gene sequences. A later analysis assigned CDR3 sequences and most-parsimonious VDJ recombination scenarios with the TCRdist pipeline. In a later analysis, each TCR beta chain was defined by its CDR3 amino acid sequence together with its V-gene family, and reads lacking a unique V-gene family were excluded. In a later analysis, fewer than 600 highly shared, low-generation-probability nucleotide sequences were removed to address suspected cross-contamination and a sequencing artifact. A later analysis calculated a clonal expansion index for each public chain from normalized within-repertoire ranks of inferred template counts. In a later analysis, generation probabilities were computed using a VDJ recombination model fitted to out-of-frame rearrangements, and the results were checked against IGoR. In a later analysis, hypergeometric tests were used to score TCR-TCR, TCR-HLA and TCR-CMV co-occurrence, with a repertoire-size bias correction applied to TCR pairs. In a later analysis, false discovery rates were estimated by permuting HLA or CMV assignments 20 times. In a later analysis, co-occurring TCRs were grouped with DBSCAN, and TCRdist sequence similarity was added when clustering was performed within HLA-allele-positive subsets. Repertoires with fewer than 30,000 or more than 120,000 public chains were left out of co-occurrence clustering, as were four to six repertoires with anomalous nucleotide sharing. In TCRdb, the immuneACCESS table is reduced to in-frame sequences with V and J assigned. These tables do not hold every clone; where another copy was compared, an unresolved V gene accounts for under half, and the others remain unexplained. D and trimming come from the DNA, and the V and J calls and clone size come from that table. The sample contains over 200,000 clones, 70% to 90% of them found a single time. The ten largest account for about 1.2% of the sample.

The specimen was PBMCs. This receptor was obtained from a human donor in good health.

CDR3 sequence: CASSWTSGSLDTQYF. The sequenced DNA is TGCGCCAGCAGCTGGACTAGCGGGAGCTTAGATACGCAGTATTTT. The chain links TRBV5-1 with TRBJ2-3; 13 bases in the middle match TRBD2. Unmatched junction bases come to 3, with V trimmed by 3 bases and J by 5 bases. The germline V gene encodes CDR1 SGHRS and CDR2 YFSETQ. There are 15 amino acids in the CDR3, from cysteine to phenylalanine inclusive. The kept DNA is CDR3 alone, 45 bases in frame from the first base.